This entry describes one TCR beta chain. Its antigen is not identified. PCR employed 60 Vbeta and 13 Jbeta primers. Using immunoSEQ multiplex PCR, the repertoire was profiled, and TCRdb retains in-frame clones only, with some absent. Among around 200,000 clones listed, approximately 67% were seen once. These data originate in a study of cytomegalovirus exposure and HLA in healthy donors. On the study more broadly: Drawn from HLA-typed donors, some 80 million unique TCRs were held in an early data release. The study's findings and limits: The investigators catalogued 150 to 200 TCR beta chains as cytomegalovirus-associated. Exclusion applied to some V segments, including TRBV6-2 and TRBV6-3, as they were indistinguishable.

The V and J ends lost 6 bases and 1 base respectively, with 9 bases between them. Per germline, CDR1 ENHRY and CDR2 SYGVKD. The CDR3 extends over 13 amino acids. The chain recombines TRBV10-3 with TRBJ2-5, with D maybe TRBD1 (5 bases). This clonotype originated in a man aged 40-50 years in good health and CMV-seronegative. The sample taken for sequencing was PBMCs. CDR3: CAISPTGQETQYF. In DNA, the CDR3 is TGTGCCATCAGCCCCACAGGCCAAGAGACCCAGTACTTC.